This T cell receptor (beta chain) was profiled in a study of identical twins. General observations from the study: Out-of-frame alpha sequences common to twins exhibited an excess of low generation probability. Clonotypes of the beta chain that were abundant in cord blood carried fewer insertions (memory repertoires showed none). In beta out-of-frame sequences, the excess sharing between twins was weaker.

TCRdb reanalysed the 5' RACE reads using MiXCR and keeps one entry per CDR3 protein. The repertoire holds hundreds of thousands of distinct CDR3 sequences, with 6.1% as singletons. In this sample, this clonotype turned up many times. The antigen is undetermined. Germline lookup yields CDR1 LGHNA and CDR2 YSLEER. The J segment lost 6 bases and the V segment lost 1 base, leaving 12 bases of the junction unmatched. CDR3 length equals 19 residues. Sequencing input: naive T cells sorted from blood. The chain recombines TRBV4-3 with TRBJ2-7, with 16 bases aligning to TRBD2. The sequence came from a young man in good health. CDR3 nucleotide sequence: TGCGCCAGCAGCCAAGGTGGACCGGGACTAGCGGGAGGGCCGGGCGAGCAGTACTTC. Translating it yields CASSQGGPGLAGGPGEQYF.